This TCR beta chain derives from a study of blood T cell repertoires in COVID-19 (TCRdb year 2020). In the study overall: Collaborator samples came from the United States, Italy and Spain and covered acute and convalescent phases of COVID-19. The prospective study material was composed of cDNA or gDNA derived from T cells, B-cell-depleted T cells, or PBMCs. Deeply sampled blood TCRbeta repertoires from subjects exposed to, actively infected with, or recovered from COVID-19 were included in the dataset. A freely available public database, intended as a resource for researchers studying the immune response to SARS-CoV-2, is where the repertoires were released. Samples were obtained from the ongoing ImmuneRACE study (first 160 participants) and from about 1,300 subjects provided by 6 global collaborators. Sample metadata almost always included a de-identified subject ID, COVID-19 status, age in years and sex. Where available, HLA class I and class II types were obtained from metadata supplied by the sample provider rather than from assay-based typing. Study-wide findings and limitations: Clinical and demographic metadata were provided uncurated, with the amount varying by source and participant.

At the junction V is shortened by 4 bases and J by 1 base; bases outside the gene matches: 2. The germline V gene yields SGHVS for CDR1 and FQNEAQ for CDR2. Taken from cysteine to phenylalanine, the CDR3 has 14 residues. Kept here is only the CDR3 DNA, which spans 42 bases and is read in frame from base 1. Whole blood was collected in K2EDTA tubes by collaborating institutions according to the institutions' own protocols. For TCRbeta analysis, collaborators shipped samples as frozen whole blood, isolated PBMCs, or DNA extracted from either of those sample types. A note on this clone: Its antigen remains unidentified. Per-base quality was not reported, and no clone a single base away is much larger than it.

The immunoSEQ Assay, a bias-controlled multiplex PCR, was used to amplify TCRbeta CDR3 regions from genomic DNA. The authors processed their data as follows. Nucleated cell counts per sample were estimated from amplification of reference gene primers within the assay. To quantify the absolute abundance of each unique TCRbeta CDR3 rearrangement, sequence reads were collapsed and filtered. Productive Simpson clonality was computed per sample as the square root of Simpson's diversity index over productive rearrangements. Drawn from immuneACCESS, this table holds only the in-frame rearrangements with V and J called that TCRdb kept. Clones are partly lost; checked studies trace under half to an unresolved V gene and leave the rest unexplained. The D gene and trimming were derived from the DNA, and the V and J assignments and clone size from that table. The sample includes 80,000 to 90,000 clones, with approximately 86% observed a single time. Of the sample, roughly 5.4% is held by the ten largest clones.

Sequences were obtained from peripheral blood. This TCR came from a man aged 40-49 years with acute or convalescent COVID-19. The rearranged chain carries TRBV7-8 and TRBJ2-5, and 8 junctional nucleotides match TRBD1. DNA sequence: TGTGCCAGCAGCTATGACAGGGGCCAAGAGACCCAGTACTTC. Translated, this gives CASSYDRGQETQYF. Joined to the reference TRBV7-8 and TRBJ2-5 proteins, this CDR3 gives the full variable domain: GAGVSQSPRYKVAKRGQDVALRCDPISGHVSLFWYQQALGQGPEFLTYFQNEAQLDKSGLPSDRFFAERPEGSVSTLKIQRTQQEDSAVYLCASSYDRGQETQYFGPGTRLLVL.